The 9 T cell receptor beta chains below come from one sample, sequenced in a study of tumor T cells in aggressive B-cell lymphoma. Produced via immunoSEQ multiplex PCR; TCRdb's table is partial and in-frame only. Of around 1,700 clones in the sample, about 89% were seen once. Sequencing was carried out using tumor tissue. Every receptor here comes from an adult with diffuse large B cell lymphoma.

This chain joins TRBV25-1 and TRBJ2-2; no firm D call. From germline, CDR1 is MGHDK and CDR2 SYGVNS. V was trimmed by 1 base and J by 4 bases, leaving 7 bases between them. The CDR3 spans 14 residues. CDR3 DNA sequence: TGTGCCAGCAGTGAATTACAGAGCACCGGGGAGCTGTTTTTT. Translated, it gives CASSELQSTGELFF.

The CDR3 DNA is TGTGCCAGCAGCTTGGCCGCCCTCGACACCGGGGAGCTGTTTTTT. It specifies CASSLAALDTGELFF. J is TRBJ2-2 and V is TRBV7-2; no firm D call. Germline CDR1 and CDR2: SGHTA and FQGNSA. The CDR3 totals 15 residues. Trimming pared 3 bases from V and 3 bases from J, leaving 11 bases between.

V is TRBV30 and J is TRBJ1-5, with a tentative D call TRBD1 (6 bases). V dropped 1 base and J dropped 5 bases, with 9 bases sitting between them. This CDR3 region has 13 residues. In germline, CDR1 is GTSNPN, CDR2 SVGIG (reference sequence). In DNA, the CDR3 is TGTGCCTGGAGTGGGGAGGGGGATCAGCCCCAGCATTTT. It specifies CAWSGEGDQPQHF. Full variable domain (rest looked up from reference TRBV30 and TRBJ1-5): SQTIHQWPATLVQPVGSPLSLECTVEGTSNPNLYWYRQAAGRGLQLLFYSVGIGQISSEVPQNLSASRPQDRQFILSSKKLLLSDSGFYLCAWSGEGDQPQHFGDGTRLSIL.

The gene calls are TRBV19 and TRBJ1-2; no reliable D call. This CDR3 region has 14 residues. Germline lookup yields CDR1 LNHDA and CDR2 SQIVND (reference sequence). Between the trimmed V and J ends, which lost 2 bases and 0 bases, there was a span of 7 bases. The CDR3 is CASSIPRSNYGYTF. The CDR3 bases are TGTGCCAGTAGTATACCCAGGTCTAACTATGGCTACACCTTC.

The chain carries TRBV27 and TRBJ1-1; 9 bases are shared with TRBD1. Germline-derived CDR1 and CDR2 are MNHEY and SMNVEV (reference sequence). This CDR3 has 13 amino acids. Germline trimming cut 2 bases from V and 7 bases from J; bases unmatched to any gene: 2. CDR3 residues: CASSLTGQGEAFF. The CDR3 bases are TGTGCCAGCAGTTTAACGGGACAGGGTGAAGCTTTCTTT.

This clone was found once. J is TRBJ1-1 and V is TRBV6-5; 8 bases agree with TRBD1. The CDR3 totals 15 residues. Germline loops: CDR1 MNHEY, CDR2 SVGAGI. With 6 bases clipped from V and 4 bases from J, the junction kept 10 bases outside the gene matches. CDR3 loop: CASSLLGTGGTEAFF. Written as DNA, the CDR3 is TGTGCCAGCAGCTTATTAGGGACAGGAGGCACTGAAGCTTTCTTT.

The rearrangement uses TRBV10-3 and TRBJ2-5; D is ambiguous. Trimming pared 2 bases from V and 4 bases from J, leaving 8 bases between. CDR1 and CDR2 (germline): ENHRY, SYGVKD. The CDR3 contains 13 residues. This CDR3 reads CAISERRGETQYF. CDR3 nucleotide sequence: TGTGCCATCAGTGAGAGGAGAGGAGAGACCCAGTACTTC.

Worth noting for this clone: One end of the junction fails to match germline, which may point to a read error. This rearrangement joins TRBV5-4 to TRBJ1-1, with a tentative D call TRBD1 (6 bases). The CDR3 consists of 14 residues. Per the germline V gene, CDR1 is SGHNT and CDR2 is YYREEE (reference sequence). In DNA form, the CDR3 reads TGTGCCAACAGCCGGGGGGGGGCTGTCACTGAAGCTTTCTTT. Encoded protein: CANSRGGAVTEAFF.

This chain joins TRBV10-3 and TRBJ2-5; D call uncertain. The CDR3 consists of 14 residues. V was cut by 2 bases and J by 4 bases, with 11 bases left in between. Germline assignment: CDR1 ENHRY and CDR2 SYGVKD. As DNA, the CDR3 is TGTGCCATCAGTGAGGGGCTGGGCTCAGAGACCCAGTACTTC. This encodes CAISEGLGSETQYF.